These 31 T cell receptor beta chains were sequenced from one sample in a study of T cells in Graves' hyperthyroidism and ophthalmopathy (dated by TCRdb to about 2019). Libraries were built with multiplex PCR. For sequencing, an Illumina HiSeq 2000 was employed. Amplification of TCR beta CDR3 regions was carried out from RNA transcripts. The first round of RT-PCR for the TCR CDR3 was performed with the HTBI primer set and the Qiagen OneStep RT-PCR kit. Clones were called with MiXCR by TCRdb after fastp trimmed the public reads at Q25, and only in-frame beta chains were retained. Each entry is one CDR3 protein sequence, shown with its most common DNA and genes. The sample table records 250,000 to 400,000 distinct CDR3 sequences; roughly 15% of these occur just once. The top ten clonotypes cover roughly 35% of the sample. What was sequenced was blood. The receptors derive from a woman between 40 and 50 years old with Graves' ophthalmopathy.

CDR3 sequence reads: CAWGTSGIGAGELFF. Written as DNA, the CDR3 is TGTGCCTGGGGGACTAGCGGGATTGGAGCCGGGGAGCTGTTTTTT. The V call is TRBV30, the J call TRBJ2-2; 13 nucleotides line up with TRBD2. V lost 5 bases, J lost 6 bases, and 6 bases stayed unmatched. CDR1 is GTSNPN, CDR2 SVGIG, per germline (reference sequence). The CDR3 has 15 residues.

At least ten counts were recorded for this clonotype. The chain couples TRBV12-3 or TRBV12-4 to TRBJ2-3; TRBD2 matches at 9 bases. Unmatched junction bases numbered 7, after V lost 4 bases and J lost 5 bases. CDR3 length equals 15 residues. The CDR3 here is CASSSPLAGIDTQYF. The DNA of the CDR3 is TGTGCCAGCAGTTCCCCGCTAGCGGGAATAGATACGCAGTATTTT.

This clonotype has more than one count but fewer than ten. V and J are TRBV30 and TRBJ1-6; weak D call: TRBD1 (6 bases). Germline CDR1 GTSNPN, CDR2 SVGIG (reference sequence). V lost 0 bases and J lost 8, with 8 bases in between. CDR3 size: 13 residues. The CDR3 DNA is TGTGCCTGGAGTGTGTCAGGGGATTCACCCCTCCACTTT. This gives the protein CAWSVSGDSPLHF.

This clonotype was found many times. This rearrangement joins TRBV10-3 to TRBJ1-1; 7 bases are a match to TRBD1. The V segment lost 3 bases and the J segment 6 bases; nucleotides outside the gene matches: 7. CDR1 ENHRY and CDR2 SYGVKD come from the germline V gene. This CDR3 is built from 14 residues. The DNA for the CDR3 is TGTGCCATCAGTGATAACCCGGGACAGTCTGAAGCTTTCTTT. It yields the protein CAISDNPGQSEAFF.

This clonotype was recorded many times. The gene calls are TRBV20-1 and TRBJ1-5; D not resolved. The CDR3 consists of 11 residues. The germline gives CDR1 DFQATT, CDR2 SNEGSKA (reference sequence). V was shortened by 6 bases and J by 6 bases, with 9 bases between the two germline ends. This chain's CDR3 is CSASKGQPQHF. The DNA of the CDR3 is TGCAGTGCCTCAAAAGGTCAGCCCCAGCATTTT.

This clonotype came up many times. CDR3 sequence reads: CASSEREEGSSSYEQYF. DNA of the CDR3: TGTGCCAGCAGTGAAAGGGAGGAGGGTAGCTCCTCTTACGAGCAGTACTTC. The chain couples TRBV2 to TRBJ2-7; D may be TRBD2 (6 bases). The CDR3 length is 17 residues. The germline CDR1 and CDR2 sequences are SNHLY and FYNNEI. Trimming stripped 2 bases from V and 4 bases from J, with 21 bases between.

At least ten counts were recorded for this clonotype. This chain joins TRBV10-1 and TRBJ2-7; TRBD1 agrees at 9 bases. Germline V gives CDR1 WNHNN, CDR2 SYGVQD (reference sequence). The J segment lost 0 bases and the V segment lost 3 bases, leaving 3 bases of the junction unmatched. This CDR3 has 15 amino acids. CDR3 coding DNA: TGCGCCAGCAGTGATCCGGGACAGGGCTCCTACGAGCAGTACTTC. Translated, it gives CASSDPGQGSYEQYF.

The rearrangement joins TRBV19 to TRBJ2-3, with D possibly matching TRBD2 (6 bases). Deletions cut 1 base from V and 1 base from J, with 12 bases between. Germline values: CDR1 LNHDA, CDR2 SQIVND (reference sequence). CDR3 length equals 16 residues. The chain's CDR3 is CASSIGELAGTDTQYF. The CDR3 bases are TGTGCCAGTAGTATAGGTGAACTAGCTGGCACAGATACGCAGTATTTT.

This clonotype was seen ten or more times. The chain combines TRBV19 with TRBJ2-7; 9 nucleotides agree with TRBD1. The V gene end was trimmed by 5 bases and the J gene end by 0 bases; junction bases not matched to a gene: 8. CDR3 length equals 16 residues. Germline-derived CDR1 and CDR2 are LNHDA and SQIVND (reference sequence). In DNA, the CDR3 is TGTGCCAGTAGTCGATTTCAGGGACAGGGCTCCTACGAGCAGTACTTC. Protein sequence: CASSRFQGQGSYEQYF.

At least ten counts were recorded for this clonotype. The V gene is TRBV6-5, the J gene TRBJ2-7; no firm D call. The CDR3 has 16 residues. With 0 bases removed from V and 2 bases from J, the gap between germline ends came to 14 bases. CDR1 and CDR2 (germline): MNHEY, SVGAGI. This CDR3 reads CASSYSLGSQTYEQYF. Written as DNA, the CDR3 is TGTGCCAGCAGTTACTCGTTGGGCAGCCAGACCTACGAGCAGTACTTC.

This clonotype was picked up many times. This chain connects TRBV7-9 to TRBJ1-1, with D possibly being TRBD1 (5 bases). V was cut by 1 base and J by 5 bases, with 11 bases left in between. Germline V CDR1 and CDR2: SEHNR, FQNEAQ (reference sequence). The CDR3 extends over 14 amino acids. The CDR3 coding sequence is TGTGCCAGCAGCTTAGGTGGGGCGGAGACTGAAGCTTTCTTT. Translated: CASSLGGAETEAFF.

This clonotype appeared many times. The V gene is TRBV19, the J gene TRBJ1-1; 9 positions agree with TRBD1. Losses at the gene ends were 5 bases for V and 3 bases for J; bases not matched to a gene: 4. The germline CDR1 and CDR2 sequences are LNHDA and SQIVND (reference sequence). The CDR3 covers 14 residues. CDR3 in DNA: TGTGCCAGTAGTTGGAGGACAGGGGACACTGAAGCTTTCTTT. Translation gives CASSWRTGDTEAFF.

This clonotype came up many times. The CDR3 protein is CSASIPSGARRGIYEQYF. The CDR3 DNA reads as TGCAGTGCTAGCATCCCTAGCGGAGCCAGACGGGGGATCTACGAGCAGTACTTC. The genes are TRBV20-1 and TRBJ2-7, with 7 bases fitting TRBD2. The length of the CDR3 is 18 residues. Germline-derived CDR1 and CDR2 are DFQATT and SNEGSKA (reference sequence). V shed 3 bases and J 3 bases; nucleotides not matched to a gene: 20.

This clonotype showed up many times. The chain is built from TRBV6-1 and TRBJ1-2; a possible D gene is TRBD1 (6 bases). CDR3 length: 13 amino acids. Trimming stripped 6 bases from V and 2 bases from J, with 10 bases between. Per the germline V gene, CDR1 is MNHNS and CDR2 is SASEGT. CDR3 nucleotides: TGTGCCAGCAGAATCGACAGGAACTATGGCTACACCTTC. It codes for CASRIDRNYGYTF.

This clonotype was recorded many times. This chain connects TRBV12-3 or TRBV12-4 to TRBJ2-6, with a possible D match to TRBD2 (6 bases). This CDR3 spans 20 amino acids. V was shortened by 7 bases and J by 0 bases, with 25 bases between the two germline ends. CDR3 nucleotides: TGTGCCAGCACCCTTCGGGGGTGGGGCAGGGTTAGCTCTGGGGCCAACGTCCTGACTTTC. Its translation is CASTLRGWGRVSSGANVLTF.

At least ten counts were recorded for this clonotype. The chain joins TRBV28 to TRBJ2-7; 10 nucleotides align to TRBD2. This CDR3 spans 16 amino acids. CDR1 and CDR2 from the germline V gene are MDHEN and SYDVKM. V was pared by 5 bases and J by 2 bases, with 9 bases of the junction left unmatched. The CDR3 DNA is TGTGCCAGCAGTCCCCCCCCTAGCGGGGGAACCTACGAGCAGTACTTC. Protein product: CASSPPPSGGTYEQYF.

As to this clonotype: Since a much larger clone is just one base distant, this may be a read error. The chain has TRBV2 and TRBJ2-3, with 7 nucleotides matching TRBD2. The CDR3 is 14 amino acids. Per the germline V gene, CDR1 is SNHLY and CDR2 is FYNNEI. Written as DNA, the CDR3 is TGTGCCGGCAGTGATCAGCGGGACACAGATACGCAGTATTTT. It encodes CAGSDQRDTDTQYF.

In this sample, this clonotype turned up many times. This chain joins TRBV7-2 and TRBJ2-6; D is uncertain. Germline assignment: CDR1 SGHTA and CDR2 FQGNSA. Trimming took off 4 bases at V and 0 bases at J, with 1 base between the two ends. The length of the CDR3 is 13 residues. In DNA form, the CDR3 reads TGTGCCAGCAGCTCCTCTGGGGCCAACGTCCTGACTTTC. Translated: CASSSSGANVLTF. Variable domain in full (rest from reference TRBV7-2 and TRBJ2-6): GAGVSQSPSNKVTEKGKDVELRCDPISGHTALYWYRQSLGQGLEFLIYFQGNSAPDKSGLPSDRFSAERTGGSVSTLTIQRTQQEDSAVYLCASSSSGANVLTFGAGSRLTVL.

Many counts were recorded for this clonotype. CDR3 region: CASSPGLINQPQHF. The CDR3 bases are TGTGCCAGCAGTCCGGGACTGATAAATCAGCCCCAGCATTTT. The chain employs TRBV12-3 or TRBV12-4 and TRBJ1-5; D might be TRBD1 (5 bases). This CDR3 is built from 14 residues. Trimming pared 5 bases from V and 4 bases from J, leaving 12 bases between.

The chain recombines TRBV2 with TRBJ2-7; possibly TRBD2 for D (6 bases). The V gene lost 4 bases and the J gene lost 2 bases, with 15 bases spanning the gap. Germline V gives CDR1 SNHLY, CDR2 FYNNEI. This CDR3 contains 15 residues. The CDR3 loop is CASSGPGLTTYEQYF. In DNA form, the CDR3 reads TGTGCCAGCAGTGGCCCCGGACTAACCACCTACGAGCAGTACTTC.

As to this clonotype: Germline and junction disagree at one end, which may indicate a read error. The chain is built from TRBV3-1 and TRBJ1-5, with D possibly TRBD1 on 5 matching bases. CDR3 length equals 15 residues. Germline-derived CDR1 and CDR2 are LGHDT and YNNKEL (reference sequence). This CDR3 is CAISQGTGRNQPQHF. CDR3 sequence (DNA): TGTGCCATCAGCCAAGGTACGGGGCGCAATCAGCCCCAGCATTTT.

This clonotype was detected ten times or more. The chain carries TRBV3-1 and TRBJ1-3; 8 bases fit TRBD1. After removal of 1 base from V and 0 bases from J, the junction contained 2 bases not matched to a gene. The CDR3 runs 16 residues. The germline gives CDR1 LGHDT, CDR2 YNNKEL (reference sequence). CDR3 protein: CASSQGQGSSGNTIYF. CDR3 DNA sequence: TGTGCCAGCAGCCAAGGACAGGGGAGCTCTGGAAACACCATATATTTT.

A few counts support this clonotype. The CDR3 DNA sequence: TGTGCCAGCAACCCTGGGACTTGGTCCTACGAGCAGTACTTC. Translated, it gives CASNPGTWSYEQYF. The genes are TRBV6-1 and TRBJ2-7; a weak D match, TRBD2 (6 bases). This CDR3 spans 14 amino acids. Germline CDR1 is MNHNS and CDR2 is SASEGT. Trimming stripped 7 bases from V and 1 base from J, with 14 bases between.

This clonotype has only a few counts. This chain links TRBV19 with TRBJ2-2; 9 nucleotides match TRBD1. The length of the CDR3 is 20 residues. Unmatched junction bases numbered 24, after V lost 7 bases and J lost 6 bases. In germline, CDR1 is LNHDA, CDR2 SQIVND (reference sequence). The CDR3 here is CASTERVWDRAREDPGELFF. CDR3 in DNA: TGTGCCAGTACCGAAAGAGTGTGGGACAGGGCACGGGAGGACCCCGGGGAGCTGTTTTTT.

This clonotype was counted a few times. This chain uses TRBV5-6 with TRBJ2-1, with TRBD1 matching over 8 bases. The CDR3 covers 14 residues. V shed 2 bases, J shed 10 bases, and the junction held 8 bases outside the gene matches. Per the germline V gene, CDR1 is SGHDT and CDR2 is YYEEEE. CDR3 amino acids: CASSFLIRGPEQFF. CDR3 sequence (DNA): TGTGCCAGCAGCTTCCTTATCAGGGGGCCCGAGCAGTTCTTC.

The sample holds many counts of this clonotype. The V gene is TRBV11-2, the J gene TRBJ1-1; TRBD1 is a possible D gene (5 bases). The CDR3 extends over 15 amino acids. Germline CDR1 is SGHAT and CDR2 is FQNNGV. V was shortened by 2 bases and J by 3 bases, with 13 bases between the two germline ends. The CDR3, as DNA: TGTGCCAGCAGCTTACGGGCAGGGTATTACACTGAAGCTTTCTTT. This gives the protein CASSLRAGYYTEAFF.

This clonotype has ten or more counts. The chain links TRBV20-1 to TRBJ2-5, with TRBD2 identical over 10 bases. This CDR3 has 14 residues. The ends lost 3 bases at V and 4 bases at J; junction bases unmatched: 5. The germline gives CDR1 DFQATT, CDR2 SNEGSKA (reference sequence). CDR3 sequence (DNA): TGCAGTGCTAGTGTAGCGGGAGGTCGAGAGACCCAGTACTTC. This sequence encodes CSASVAGGRETQYF.

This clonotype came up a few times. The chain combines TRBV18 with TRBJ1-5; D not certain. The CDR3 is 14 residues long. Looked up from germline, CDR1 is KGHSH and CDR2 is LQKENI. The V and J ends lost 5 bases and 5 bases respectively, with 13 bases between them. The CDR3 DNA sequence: TGTGCCAGCTCATCGGTTAGCGGTGATCAGCCCCAGCATTTT. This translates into CASSSVSGDQPQHF.

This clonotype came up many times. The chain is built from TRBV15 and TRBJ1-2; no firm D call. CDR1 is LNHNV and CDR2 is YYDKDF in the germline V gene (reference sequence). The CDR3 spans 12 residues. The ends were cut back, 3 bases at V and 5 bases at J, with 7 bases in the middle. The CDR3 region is CATSSHGYGYTF. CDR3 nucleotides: TGTGCCACCAGCAGCCATGGGTATGGCTACACCTTC.

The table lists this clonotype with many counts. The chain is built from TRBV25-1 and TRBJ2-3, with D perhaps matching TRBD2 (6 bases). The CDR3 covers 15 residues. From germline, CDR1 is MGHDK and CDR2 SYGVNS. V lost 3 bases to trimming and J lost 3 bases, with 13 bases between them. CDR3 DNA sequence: TGTGCCAGCAGTGAGGAGCGGGCAGGTACAGATACGCAGTATTTT. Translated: CASSEERAGTDTQYF.

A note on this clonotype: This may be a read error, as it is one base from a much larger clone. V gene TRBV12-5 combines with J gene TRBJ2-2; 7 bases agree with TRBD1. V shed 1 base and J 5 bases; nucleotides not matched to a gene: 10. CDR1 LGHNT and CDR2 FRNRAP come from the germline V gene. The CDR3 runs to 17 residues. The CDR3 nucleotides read TGTGCTAGTGGTTTGGCTAAACAGGGGCCGGAGACCGGGGAGCTGTTTTTT. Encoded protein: CASGLAKQGPETGELFF.